These 29 T cell receptor beta chains were all obtained from the same sample, sequenced in a study of T cells in Graves' hyperthyroidism and ophthalmopathy. Amplification of TCR beta CDR3 regions was performed using RNA transcripts as template. A first-round RT-PCR of the TCR CDR3 used the HTBI primer set. Using its own MiXCR run on the multiplex PCR reads, TCRdb lists one record per CDR3 protein. Of about 610,000 distinct CDR3 sequences in the sample, approximately 15% are singletons; the top ten hold roughly 3.4%. The source material was blood. The source of these receptors is a middle-aged woman with Graves' ophthalmopathy.

This clonotype has ten or more counts. This chain links TRBV30 with TRBJ2-2; 8 bases fit TRBD2. With 5 bases clipped from V and 7 bases from J, the junction kept 9 bases outside the gene matches. The germline V gene has CDR1 GTSNPN and CDR2 SVGIG (reference sequence). CDR3 length: 14 residues. The CDR3 loop reads CAWATTSAGGELFF. The CDR3 DNA sequence: TGTGCCTGGGCTACGACTAGCGCGGGCGGGGAGCTGTTTTTT.

V and J are TRBV3-1 and TRBJ2-5; 13 bases line up with TRBD2. CDR1 and CDR2 (germline): LGHDT, YNNKEL (reference sequence). This CDR3 has 17 residues. The trim removed 3 bases at V and 2 bases at J, leaving 6 bases unmatched. The CDR3 region is CASSHGTSGVLQETQYF. In DNA form, the CDR3 reads TGTGCCAGCAGCCACGGGACTAGCGGGGTGTTACAAGAGACCCAGTACTTC.

This clonotype was detected only a few times. V is TRBV30 and J is TRBJ1-6, with TRBD1 as a possible D gene (6 bases). This CDR3 has 16 residues. Germline CDR1 reads GTSNPN; CDR2 reads SVGIG (reference sequence). Trimming stripped 3 bases from V and 7 bases from J, with 19 bases between. CDR3 in DNA: TGTGCCTGGAGAACACAGGGACGGGGTTGGAATTCACCCCTCCACTTT. It translates to CAWRTQGRGWNSPLHF.

Many counts were recorded for this clonotype. The rearrangement uses TRBV6-1 and TRBJ2-3; the D is unclear. CDR1 and CDR2 (germline): MNHNS, SASEGT. V was trimmed by 4 bases and J by 0 bases, leaving 20 bases between them. This CDR3 has 18 amino acids. The CDR3 DNA reads as TGTGCCAGCAGTGGGCCAGAGTTGGGAAGGGCTAGCACAGATACGCAGTATTTT. Its protein is CASSGPELGRASTDTQYF.

The chain links TRBV3-1 to TRBJ1-1; D is uncertain. The CDR3 contains 13 residues. V was clipped by 1 base and J by 12 bases, with 15 bases between them. The germline V gene encodes CDR1 LGHDT and CDR2 YNNKEL (reference sequence). The CDR3 DNA sequence: TGTGCCAGCAGCCAAGTTTCCCGAATGGGCACTTTCTTT. This codes for CASSQVSRMGTFF.

A remark on this clonotype: A much larger clone sits a single nucleotide away, making a read error possible. The rearrangement links TRBV20-1 to TRBJ2-3, with 7 nucleotides matching TRBD1. J was trimmed by 5 bases and V by 6 bases; bases with no gene match: 8. The length of the CDR3 is 13 residues. Germline V lookup: CDR1 DFQATT, CDR2 SNEGSKA (reference sequence). CDR3 in DNA: TGCAGTGCCCTACAGGGGCGCATAGATACGCAGTATTTT. This encodes CSALQGRIDTQYF.

This clonotype appeared many times. V usage is TRBV29-1 and J usage is TRBJ2-5; the D gene is possibly TRBD1 (6 bases). Germline CDR1 SQVTM, CDR2 ANQGSEA. The V gene lost 4 bases and the J gene lost 6 bases, with 12 bases spanning the gap. The CDR3 consists of 12 residues. CDR3: CSVGTGQKTQYF. Here the CDR3 DNA reads TGCAGCGTTGGGACGGGACAAAAGACCCAGTACTTC.

CDR3 amino acids: CASSPGGQGMEETQYF. CDR3 DNA: TGTGCCAGCAGTCCGGGGGGACAGGGGATGGAAGAGACCCAGTACTTC. This chain links TRBV6-1 with TRBJ2-5; 10 bases fit TRBD1. The length of the CDR3 is 16 residues. CDR1 MNHNS and CDR2 SASEGT come from the germline V gene. Germline trimming cut 5 bases from V and 3 bases from J; bases unmatched to any gene: 9.

This clonotype occurred a few times. V is TRBV6-1 and J is TRBJ2-2; no clear D. Germline V gene data show CDR1 as MNHNS and CDR2 as SASEGT. The CDR3 sequence is 15 residues long. Trimming pared 6 bases from V and 7 bases from J, leaving 18 bases between. The CDR3 DNA is TGTGCCAGCAGCCGATCGTCGACCGCCTACGGGGAGCTGTTTTTT. Amino acid sequence: CASSRSSTAYGELFF.

This clonotype was seen ten or more times. The chain is built from TRBV7-8 and TRBJ2-3; no firm D call. V was shortened by 8 bases and J by 5 bases, with 11 bases between the two germline ends. The CDR3 is 12 residues long. Germline V gene lookup returns CDR1 SGHVS and CDR2 FQNEAQ. Here the CDR3 DNA reads TGTGCCAGCGCATACGCCGGAGATACGCAGTATTTT. This sequence encodes CASAYAGDTQYF.

This clonotype was detected ten times or more. The rearrangement joins TRBV2 to TRBJ1-2; tentative D call: TRBD1 (6 bases). The CDR3 spans 14 residues. The V and J ends lost 5 bases and 4 bases respectively, with 14 bases between them. CDR1 and CDR2 from the germline V gene are SNHLY and FYNNEI. The CDR3 nucleotides read TGTGCCAGCAGTCCGGACAGACCTAGCTATGGCTACACCTTC. Residues: CASSPDRPSYGYTF.

The chain combines TRBV7-9 with TRBJ2-3, with 14 bases that match TRBD2. The CDR3 runs 19 residues. Germline V gene data show CDR1 as SEHNR and CDR2 as FQNEAQ (reference sequence). V lost 8 bases and J lost 5; bases outside the gene matches: 18. CDR3 bases: TGTGCCAGCTCAGCCGGGACTGCGGGACTAGCGGGAGTGTTAGATACGCAGTATTTT. Its protein is CASSAGTAGLAGVLDTQYF.

In its sample, this clonotype was seen a few times. The CDR3 nucleotides are TGTGCCAGCAGCCCTGGGACAGCTTATGAAGAGACCCAGTACTTC. Translated, it gives CASSPGTAYEETQYF. This rearrangement joins TRBV7-8 to TRBJ2-5; 7 nucleotides agree with TRBD1. The V gene end was trimmed by 5 bases and the J gene end by 3 bases; junction bases not matched to a gene: 9. CDR1 SGHVS and CDR2 FQNEAQ come from the germline V gene. There are 15 residues in the CDR3.

V usage is TRBV5-1 and J usage is TRBJ2-1, with TRBD2 identical over 13 bases. Germline CDR1 reads SGHRS; CDR2 reads YFSETQ. The junction had 8 bases not matched to a gene; V was cut back by 4 bases and J by 7 bases. The CDR3 covers 16 residues. CDR3: CASSQLAGGPGNEQFF. DNA of the CDR3: TGCGCCAGCAGCCAACTAGCGGGGGGGCCTGGAAATGAGCAGTTCTTC.

The J gene is TRBJ2-2, the V gene TRBV7-9; no clear D gene. Trimming took 2 bases from V and 5 from J, leaving 6 bases between them. Looked up from germline, CDR1 is SEHNR and CDR2 is FQNEAQ (reference sequence). The CDR3 covers 13 residues. Here the CDR3 reads CASSLSQTGELFF. CDR3 nucleotides: TGTGCCAGCAGCTTAAGTCAAACCGGGGAGCTGTTTTTT. Variable domain in full (rest from reference TRBV7-9 and TRBJ2-2): DTGVSQNPRHKITKRGQNVTFRCDPISEHNRLYWYRQTLGQGPEFLTYFQNEAQLEKSRLLSDRFSAERPKGSFSTLEIQRTEQGDSAMYLCASSLSQTGELFFGEGSRLTVL.

This clonotype was recorded many times. This chain uses TRBV3-1 with TRBJ2-1; 9 nucleotides agree with TRBD2. CDR1 is LGHDT and CDR2 is YNNKEL in the germline V gene (reference sequence). The CDR3 runs 15 residues. Trimming cost V 1 base and J 3 bases; bases outside gene matches: 1. The CDR3, as DNA: TGTGCCAGCAGCCAAGCTAGCGGGGTCTACAATGAGCAGTTCTTC. This codes for CASSQASGVYNEQFF.

The chain links TRBV6-1 to TRBJ2-7; 9 bases align to TRBD1. The CDR3 runs 15 residues. Germline V lookup: CDR1 MNHNS, CDR2 SASEGT. Trimming at V came to 6 bases and at J to 3 bases, leaving 9 bases not matched to a gene. CDR3 bases: TGTGCCAGCAGGTCTACCGGGACAGGGTTCTACGAGCAGTACTTC. This encodes CASRSTGTGFYEQYF.

Comments on this clonotype: Compared with germline, one end of the junction differs, possibly owing to a read error. The chain uses TRBV12-3 or TRBV12-4 and TRBJ2-7; 12 bases agree with TRBD2. This CDR3 comprises 15 residues. CDR3 amino acids: CASSNKGLAGYGQYF. The CDR3 region has the DNA TGTGCCAGCAGTAACAAGGGACTAGCGGGCTACGGGCAGTACTTC.

In this sample, this clonotype turned up many times. V and J are TRBV3-1 and TRBJ2-1; D may be TRBD2 (6 bases). The CDR3 covers 18 residues. V lost 5 bases and J 6 bases, leaving 26 bases between the germline ends. Germline CDR1 and CDR2: LGHDT and YNNKEL (reference sequence). In nucleotides, the CDR3 is TGTGCCAGCAGCAGCCGATCAGGGCTAGCGTTAAGTGTCAATGAGCAGTTCTTC. Protein product: CASSSRSGLALSVNEQFF.

This clonotype appeared many times. The chain has TRBV2 and TRBJ2-5, with unresolved D. Germline V lookup: CDR1 SNHLY, CDR2 FYNNEI. Trimming cost V 6 bases and J 2 bases, with 1 base left between them. This CDR3 has 10 residues. CDR3 amino acids: CASRQETQYF. In DNA form, the CDR3 reads TGTGCCAGCAGACAAGAGACCCAGTACTTC.

Points on this clonotype: The junction departs from the called germline gene at one end, perhaps through a read error. The gene calls are TRBV6-1 and TRBJ1-1, with 7 bases fitting TRBD1. Germline V lookup: CDR1 MNHNS, CDR2 SASEGT. The CDR3 totals 14 residues. CDR3 sequence: CAISARTGNTEAFF. CDR3 coding DNA: TGTGCCATCAGTGCGCGGACAGGGAACACTGAAGCTTTCTTT.

This chain joins TRBV28 and TRBJ2-1; 14 bases are shared with TRBD2. The germline V gene has CDR1 MDHEN and CDR2 SYDVKM. This CDR3 has 17 amino acids. V gave up 3 bases and J gave up 9 bases; unmatched junction bases: 10. This CDR3 reads CASSLGTSGRERSEQFF. The DNA for the CDR3 is TGTGCCAGCAGTTTGGGGACTAGCGGGAGAGAACGGAGTGAGCAGTTCTTC.

This clonotype was seen once. CDR3 amino acids: CASSLEGGAGEQFF. CDR3 DNA: TGTGCCAGCAGCTTAGAAGGGGGGGCCGGGGAGCAGTTCTTC. The chain employs TRBV7-2 and TRBJ2-1; maybe TRBD2 (7 bases). There are 14 residues in the CDR3. V was pared by 1 base and J by 10 bases, with 14 bases between. From germline, CDR1 is SGHTA and CDR2 FQGNSA.

On this clonotype: Compared with germline, one end of the junction differs, possibly owing to a read error. The chain carries TRBV20-1 and TRBJ1-6; 7 nucleotides match TRBD1. Looked up from germline, CDR1 is DFQATT and CDR2 is SNEGSKA (reference sequence). The CDR3 consists of 16 residues. CDR3 sequence reads: CSASGTGTALNSPPHF. DNA for the CDR3: TGCAGTGCTAGTGGAACTGGGACAGCACTAAATTCACCCCCCCACTTT.

This clonotype was observed many times. This chain connects TRBV3-1 to TRBJ2-5; D ambiguous. Germline values: CDR1 LGHDT, CDR2 YNNKEL (reference sequence). CDR3 length equals 14 residues. V lost 2 bases and J lost 5, with 12 bases in between. The CDR3 nucleotides are TGTGCCAGCAGCCAAACGCGGAACGGGGAGACCCAGTACTTC. This codes for CASSQTRNGETQYF.

V is TRBV7-3 and J is TRBJ1-1; a weak D match, TRBD1 (5 bases). CDR1 is SGHTA and CDR2 is FQGTGA in the germline V gene. This CDR3 is 14 amino acids long. Trimming stripped 2 bases from V and 1 base from J, with 8 bases between. The chain's CDR3 is CASSLLGENTEAFF. CDR3 nucleotides: TGTGCCAGCAGCTTACTGGGGGAGAACACTGAAGCTTTCTTT. Supplemented by reference TRBV7-3 and TRBJ1-1, the full variable domain reads GAGVSQTPSNKVTEKGKYVELRCDPISGHTALYWYRQSLGQGPEFLIYFQGTGAADDSGLPNDRFFAVRPEGSVSTLKIQRTERGDSAVYLCASSLLGENTEAFFGQGTRLTVV.

This chain uses TRBV18 with TRBJ2-3; TRBD2 matches 7 bases. V dropped 1 base and J dropped 6; count of bases not matched to a gene: 13. Germline V gives CDR1 KGHSH, CDR2 LQKENI. The CDR3 extends over 17 amino acids. CDR3 nucleotide sequence: TGTGCCAGCTCACCACGCTCCCGAGGCGGGGGAAAGGATACGCAGTATTTT. It encodes CASSPRSRGGGKDTQYF.

In this sample, this clonotype turned up many times. The chain employs TRBV27 and TRBJ1-5; no firm D call. There are 14 residues in the CDR3. Between the trimmed V and J ends, which lost 4 bases and 0 bases, there was a span of 7 bases. Germline CDR1 reads MNHEY; CDR2 reads SMNVEV (reference sequence). The CDR3 reads CASSSSDSNQPQHF. The CDR3 nucleotides read TGTGCCAGCAGTTCATCTGATAGCAATCAGCCCCAGCATTTT.

This clonotype was counted at least ten times. The chain links TRBV20-1 to TRBJ2-5; the D call may be TRBD1 or TRBD2 (5 bases each). The V and J ends lost 1 base and 5 bases respectively, with 17 bases between them. This CDR3 comprises 15 residues. Germline loops: CDR1 DFQATT, CDR2 SNEGSKA (reference sequence). CDR3 sequence: CSARALGRTMETQYF. In DNA form, the CDR3 reads TGCAGTGCTAGAGCTCTGGGACGGACCATGGAGACCCAGTACTTC.